This TCR beta chain comes out of a study of T cell responses to AZD1222 COVID-19 vaccine. Assay used: immunoSEQ multiplex PCR; TCRdb lists only in-frame clones, some missing. This sample has 140,000 to 150,000 clones; roughly 89% occur once, and the top ten carry under 2%. A note on this clone: Its antigen remains unidentified.

Germline V gene sequence: CDR1 LNHDA, CDR2 SQIVND (reference sequence). The V end lost 1 base, the J end lost 3 bases, and 13 bases lay between the germline ends. The length of the CDR3 is 15 residues. Study-level results: Vaccine-associated CD4 TCRs spanned spike, dominant at 160-218 and 743-854. Following two doses of AZD1222, Spike-specific TCR breadth and depth rose. White British ancestry dominated among donors, who included more females, and clonal diversity was possibly underestimated. At baseline, seropositivity was found in only 6 or 7 AZD1222 recipients.

The sample consisted of peripheral blood, taken 28 days after the second AZD1222 dose. This chain joins TRBV19 and TRBJ2-7, with D possibly being TRBD1 (5 bases). The origin of this receptor is an adult who received the AZD1222 COVID-19 vaccine. As DNA, the CDR3 is TGTGCCAGTAGTATAGCGGCAGGGCTTGACTACGAGCAGTACTTC. Translated: CASSIAAGLDYEQYF.